A single sample is the source of the 7 T cell receptor beta chains below, sequenced in a study of T cells in Graves' hyperthyroidism and ophthalmopathy. What was amplified from RNA transcripts were TCR beta CDR3 regions. With the HTBI primer set, the TCR CDR3 went through a first round of RT-PCR. MiXCR, run by TCRdb on the multiplex PCR reads, gives a single entry per CDR3 protein. This repertoire shows some 300,000 distinct CDR3 sequences, roughly 13% found once; its top ten account for 7.9%. The sample comprised blood. These receptor sequences come from a woman aged 40 to 50 with Graves' hyperthyroidism.

This clonotype was found many times. The chain combines TRBV3-1 with TRBJ1-5; possible D gene TRBD1, 5 bases. Between the trimmed V and J ends, which lost 3 bases and 3 bases, there was a span of 9 bases. Germline CDR1 reads LGHDT; CDR2 reads YNNKEL (reference sequence). CDR3 length equals 14 residues. CDR3 amino acids: CASSHQGFNQPQHF. The CDR3 DNA sequence: TGTGCCAGCAGCCATCAGGGATTCAATCAGCCCCAGCATTTT.

This clonotype was observed at least ten times. CDR3: CASSSRRGPEATGELFF. DNA for the CDR3: TGTGCCAGCAGTTCCAGGAGGGGACCCGAGGCCACCGGGGAGCTGTTTTTT. V is TRBV28 and J is TRBJ2-2, with TRBD2 as a possible D gene (6 bases). Per the germline V gene, CDR1 is MDHEN and CDR2 is SYDVKM. The CDR3 covers 17 residues. The V end lost 4 bases, the J end lost 4 bases, and 19 bases lay between the germline ends.

This clonotype has a count of ten or more. The chain carries TRBV28 and TRBJ2-3, with D hard to call. The germline V gene encodes CDR1 MDHEN and CDR2 SYDVKM. This CDR3 contains 14 residues. V lost 1 base and J lost 0, with 5 bases in between. This CDR3 reads CASSLFQSTDTQYF. The CDR3 coding sequence is TGTGCCAGCAGTTTATTCCAGAGCACAGATACGCAGTATTTT. Drawing the rest from reference TRBV28 and TRBJ2-3, the complete variable domain is DVKVTQSSRYLVKRTGEKVFLECVQDMDHENMFWYRQDPGLGLRLIYFSYDVKMKEKGDIPEGYSVSREKKERFSLILESASTNQTSMYLCASSLFQSTDTQYFGPGTRLTVL.

This rearrangement joins TRBV11-3 to TRBJ1-2; D is perhaps TRBD1 (5 bases). This CDR3 contains 13 residues. Germline assignment: CDR1 SGHNT and CDR2 YENEEA. Trimming pared 7 bases from V and 4 bases from J, leaving 13 bases between. The CDR3 nucleotides read TGTGCCAGCACCTTCGGGACTAGCTATGGCTACACCTTC. This encodes CASTFGTSYGYTF.

This clonotype was recorded at least ten times. This chain links TRBV7-2 with TRBJ1-2, with D possibly matching TRBD1 (5 bases). The germline V gene has CDR1 SGHTA and CDR2 FQGNSA. The CDR3 consists of 12 residues. Trimming pared 1 base from V and 8 bases from J, leaving 8 bases between. The CDR3 protein is CASSLGQSGYTF. CDR3 DNA: TGTGCCAGCAGCTTAGGACAGTCCGGCTACACCTTC.

This clonotype was seen a handful of times. V usage is TRBV6-1 and J usage is TRBJ1-2; TRBD1 matches 12 bases. The junction had 23 bases not matched to a gene; V was cut back by 8 bases and J by 4 bases. This CDR3 comprises 20 residues. The germline gives CDR1 MNHNS, CDR2 SASEGT. CDR3 loop: CASVRPPLSGTGGSVYGYTF. For the CDR3, the DNA is TGTGCCAGCGTCCGGCCCCCACTTTCCGGGACAGGGGGCTCCGTCTATGGCTACACCTTC.

Ten or more counts support this clonotype. J is TRBJ1-2 and V is TRBV7-8; TRBD1 might be the D (6 bases). V was shortened by 5 bases and J by 4 bases, with 14 bases between the two germline ends. The CDR3 is made up of 14 amino acids. CDR1 and CDR2 (germline): SGHVS, FQNEAQ. The CDR3 loop reads CASSTVDSSYGYTF. CDR3 coding DNA: TGTGCCAGCAGCACGGTGGACAGTAGCTATGGCTACACCTTC.